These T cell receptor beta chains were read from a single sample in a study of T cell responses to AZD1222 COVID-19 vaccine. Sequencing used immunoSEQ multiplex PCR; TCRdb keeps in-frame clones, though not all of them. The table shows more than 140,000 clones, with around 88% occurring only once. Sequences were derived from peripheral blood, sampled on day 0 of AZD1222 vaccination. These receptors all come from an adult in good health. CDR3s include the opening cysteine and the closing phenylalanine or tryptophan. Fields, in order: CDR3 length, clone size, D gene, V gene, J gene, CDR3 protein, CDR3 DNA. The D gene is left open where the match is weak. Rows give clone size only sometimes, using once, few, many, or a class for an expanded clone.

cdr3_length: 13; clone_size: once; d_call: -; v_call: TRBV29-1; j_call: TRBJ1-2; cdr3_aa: CSVVEPANYGYTF; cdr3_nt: TGCAGCGTTGTCGAACCCGCTAACTATGGCTACACCTTC
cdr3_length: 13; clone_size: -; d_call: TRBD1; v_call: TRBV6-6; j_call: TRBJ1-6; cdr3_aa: CASSDRVNSPLHF; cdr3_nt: TGTGCCAGCTCGGACAGGGTCAATTCACCCCTCCACTTT
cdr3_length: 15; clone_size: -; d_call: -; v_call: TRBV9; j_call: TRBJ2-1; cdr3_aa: CASSALRESYNEQFF; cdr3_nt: TGTGCCAGCAGCGCACTTCGGGAGAGCTACAATGAGCAGTTCTTC
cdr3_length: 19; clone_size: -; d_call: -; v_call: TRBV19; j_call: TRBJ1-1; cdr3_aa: CASSIELSAAVKVNTEAFF; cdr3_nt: TGTGCCAGTAGTATAGAGCTGTCGGCAGCTGTAAAAGTGAACACTGAAGCTTTCTTT
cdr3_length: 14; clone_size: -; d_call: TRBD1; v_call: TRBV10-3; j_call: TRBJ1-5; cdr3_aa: CAIRGDRVDQPQHF; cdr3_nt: TGTGCCATCAGGGGAGACAGGGTAGACCAGCCCCAGCATTTT
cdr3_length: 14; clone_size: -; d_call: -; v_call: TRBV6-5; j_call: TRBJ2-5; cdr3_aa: CASSYATGLETQYF; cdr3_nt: TGTGCCAGCAGTTACGCCACAGGGTTAGAGACCCAGTACTTC
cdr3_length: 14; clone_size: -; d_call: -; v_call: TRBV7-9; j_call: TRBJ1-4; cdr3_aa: CASSSGATNEKLFF; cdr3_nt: TGTGCCAGCAGCTCTGGAGCAACTAATGAAAAACTGTTTTTT
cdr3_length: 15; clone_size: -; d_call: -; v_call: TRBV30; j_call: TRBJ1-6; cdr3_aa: CAWRTQETYNSPLHF; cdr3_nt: TGTGCCTGGAGAACACAGGAGACCTATAATTCACCCCTCCACTTT
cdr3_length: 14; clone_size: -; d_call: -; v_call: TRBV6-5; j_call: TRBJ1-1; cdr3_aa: CASSYSRGNTEAFF; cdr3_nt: TGTGCCAGCAGTTACTCGCGGGGGAACACTGAAGCTTTCTTT
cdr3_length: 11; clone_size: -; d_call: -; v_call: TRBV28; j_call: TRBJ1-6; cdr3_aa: CASSRDSPLHF; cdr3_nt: TGTGCCAGCAGCCGTGATTCACCCCTCCACTTT
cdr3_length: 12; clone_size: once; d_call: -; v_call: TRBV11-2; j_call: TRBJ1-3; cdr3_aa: CGTSGSGNTIYF; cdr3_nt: TGTGGCACGTCCGGCTCTGGAAACACCATATATTTT
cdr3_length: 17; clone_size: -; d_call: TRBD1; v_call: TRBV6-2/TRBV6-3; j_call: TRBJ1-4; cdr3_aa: CASSPDRGPSTNEKLFF; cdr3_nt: TGTGCCAGCAGTCCGGACAGGGGCCCATCAACTAATGAAAAACTGTTTTTT
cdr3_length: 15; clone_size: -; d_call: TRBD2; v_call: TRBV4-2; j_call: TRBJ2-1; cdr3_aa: CASSQAAGGYNEQFF; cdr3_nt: TGTGCCAGCAGCCAAGCAGCGGGAGGGTACAATGAGCAGTTCTTC
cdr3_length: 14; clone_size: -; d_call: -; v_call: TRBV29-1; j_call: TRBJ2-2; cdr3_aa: CSVEEGAATGELFF; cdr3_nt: TGCAGCGTTGAAGAGGGGGCGGCCACCGGGGAGCTGTTTTTT
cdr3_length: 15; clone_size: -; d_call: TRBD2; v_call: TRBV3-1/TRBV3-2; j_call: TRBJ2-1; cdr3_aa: CASSQRGGRIDEQFF; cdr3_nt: TGTGCCAGCAGCCAAAGGGGCGGGAGAATCGATGAGCAGTTCTTC
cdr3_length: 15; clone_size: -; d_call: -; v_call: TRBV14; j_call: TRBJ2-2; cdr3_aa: CASSQDPWNTGELFF; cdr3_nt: TGTGCCAGCAGCCAAGATCCCTGGAACACCGGGGAGCTGTTTTTT
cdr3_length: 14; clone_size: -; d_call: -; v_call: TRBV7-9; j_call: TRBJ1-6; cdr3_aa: CASSRDTYNSPLHF; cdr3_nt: TGTGCCAGCAGCCGGGACACTTATAATTCACCCCTCCACTTT
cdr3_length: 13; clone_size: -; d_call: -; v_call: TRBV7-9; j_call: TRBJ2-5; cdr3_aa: CASSLGLQETQYF; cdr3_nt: TGTGCCAGCAGCTTAGGCCTGCAAGAGACCCAGTACTTC
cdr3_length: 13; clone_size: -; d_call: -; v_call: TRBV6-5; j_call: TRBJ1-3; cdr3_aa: CASSLQAGNTIYF; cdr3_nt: TGTGCCAGCAGTCTACAGGCTGGAAACACCATATATTTT
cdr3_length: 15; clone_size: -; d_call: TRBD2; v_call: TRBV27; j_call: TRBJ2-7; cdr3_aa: CASSLRGGGSYEQYF; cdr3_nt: TGTGCCAGCAGTTTACGGGGGGGTGGCTCCTACGAGCAGTACTTC
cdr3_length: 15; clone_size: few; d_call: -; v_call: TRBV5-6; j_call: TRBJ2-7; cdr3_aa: CASSLGLAPSYEQYF; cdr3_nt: TGTGCCAGCAGCTTGGGGCTAGCCCCTTCCTACGAGCAGTACTTC
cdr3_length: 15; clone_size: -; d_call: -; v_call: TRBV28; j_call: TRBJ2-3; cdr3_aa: CASSSASVGTDTQYF; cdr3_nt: TGTGCCAGCAGTTCCGCTAGCGTCGGCACAGATACGCAGTATTTT
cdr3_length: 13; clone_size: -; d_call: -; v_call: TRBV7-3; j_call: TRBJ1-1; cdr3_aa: CASSLTANTEAFF; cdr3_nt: TGTGCCAGCAGCCTGACAGCGAACACTGAAGCTTTCTTT
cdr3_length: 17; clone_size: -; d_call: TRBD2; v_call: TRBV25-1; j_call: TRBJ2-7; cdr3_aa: CASSGGGGKRERYEQYF; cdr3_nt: TGTGCCAGCAGTGGGGGGGGCGGAAAGCGGGAGAGGTACGAGCAGTACTTC
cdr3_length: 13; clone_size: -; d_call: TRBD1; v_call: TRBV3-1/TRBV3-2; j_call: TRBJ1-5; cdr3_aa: CASSRGTAQPQHF; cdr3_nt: TGTGCCAGCAGCAGGGGGACAGCTCAGCCCCAGCATTTT
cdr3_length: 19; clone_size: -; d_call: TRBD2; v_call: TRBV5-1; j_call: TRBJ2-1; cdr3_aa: CASKPLAGALVPTHNEQFF; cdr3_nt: TGCGCCAGCAAACCGCTAGCGGGAGCACTTGTCCCCACACACAATGAGCAGTTCTTC
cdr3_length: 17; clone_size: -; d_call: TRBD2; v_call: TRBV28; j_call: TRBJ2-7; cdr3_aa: CASSEPGLAPSSYEQYF; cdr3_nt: TGTGCCAGCAGCGAACCGGGACTAGCGCCTAGCTCCTACGAGCAGTACTTC
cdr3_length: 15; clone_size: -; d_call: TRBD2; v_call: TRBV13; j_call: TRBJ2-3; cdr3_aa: CASSLYGGATDTQYF; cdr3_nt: TGTGCCAGCAGCTTATACGGGGGGGCAACAGATACGCAGTATTTT
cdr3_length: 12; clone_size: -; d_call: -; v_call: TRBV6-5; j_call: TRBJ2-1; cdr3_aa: CASEDFYNEQFF; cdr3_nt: TGTGCATCGGAGGACTTCTACAATGAGCAGTTCTTC
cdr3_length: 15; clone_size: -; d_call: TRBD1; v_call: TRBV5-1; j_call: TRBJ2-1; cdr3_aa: CASSLERDRSNEQFF; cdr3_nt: TGCGCCAGCAGCTTGGAGAGGGACAGATCCAATGAGCAGTTCTTC
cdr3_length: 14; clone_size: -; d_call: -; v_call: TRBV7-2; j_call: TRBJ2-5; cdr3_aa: CASSPGHGGETQYF; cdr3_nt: TGTGCCAGCAGCCCGGGACACGGAGGGGAGACCCAGTACTTC
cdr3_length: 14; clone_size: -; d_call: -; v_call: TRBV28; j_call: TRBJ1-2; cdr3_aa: CASSRPDGDYGYTF; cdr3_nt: TGTGCCAGCAGTCGACCGGACGGAGACTATGGCTACACCTTC
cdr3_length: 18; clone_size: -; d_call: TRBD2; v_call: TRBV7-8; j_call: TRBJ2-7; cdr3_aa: CASSAGPSLAGSSYEQYF; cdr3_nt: TGTGCCAGCAGCGCCGGGCCCTCCCTAGCGGGGTCCTCCTACGAGCAGTACTTC
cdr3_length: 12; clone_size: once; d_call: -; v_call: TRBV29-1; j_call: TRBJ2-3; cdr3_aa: CSVVGSTDTQYF; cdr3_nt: TGCAGCGTTGTTGGCAGCACAGATACGCAGTATTTT
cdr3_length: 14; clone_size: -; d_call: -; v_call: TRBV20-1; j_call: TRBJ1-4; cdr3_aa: CSASIARLSEKLFF; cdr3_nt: TGCAGTGCTAGTATCGCCAGGTTGAGTGAAAAACTGTTTTTT
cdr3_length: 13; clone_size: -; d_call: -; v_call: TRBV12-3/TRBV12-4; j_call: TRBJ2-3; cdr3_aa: CASSLRGLGTQYF; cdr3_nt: TGTGCCAGCAGTTTAAGAGGGTTAGGGACGCAGTATTTT
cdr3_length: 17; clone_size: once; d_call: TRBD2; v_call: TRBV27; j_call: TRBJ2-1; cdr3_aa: CASSRGSGRVGPYEQFF; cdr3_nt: TGTGCCAGCAGCCGAGGTAGCGGGAGGGTGGGGCCCTATGAGCAGTTCTTC
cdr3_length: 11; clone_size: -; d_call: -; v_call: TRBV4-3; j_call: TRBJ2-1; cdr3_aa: CASSQYNEQFF; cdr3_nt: TGCGCCAGCAGCCAGTACAATGAGCAGTTCTTC
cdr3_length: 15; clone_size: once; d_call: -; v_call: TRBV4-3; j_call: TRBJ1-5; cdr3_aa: CASSQDPDTAQPQHF; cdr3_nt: TGCGCCAGCAGCCAAGATCCCGACACGGCTCAGCCCCAGCATTTT
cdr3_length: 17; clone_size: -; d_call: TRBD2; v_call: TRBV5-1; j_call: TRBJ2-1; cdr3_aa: CASSFNLAGGPYNEQFF; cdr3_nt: TGCGCCAGCAGCTTCAATCTAGCGGGAGGCCCCTACAATGAGCAGTTCTTC
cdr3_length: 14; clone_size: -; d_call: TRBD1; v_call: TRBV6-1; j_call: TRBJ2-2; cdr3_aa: CAGLKTGGTGELFF; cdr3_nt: TGTGCCGGCCTGAAGACAGGGGGCACCGGGGAGCTGTTTTTT
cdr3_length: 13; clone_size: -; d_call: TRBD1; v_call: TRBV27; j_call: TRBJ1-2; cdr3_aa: CASSGTGGMNYTF; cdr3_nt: TGTGCCAGCAGCGGCACAGGGGGCATGAACTACACCTTC
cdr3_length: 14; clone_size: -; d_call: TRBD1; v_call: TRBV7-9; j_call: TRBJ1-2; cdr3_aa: CASSLGGGVYGYTF; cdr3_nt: TGTGCCAGCAGCTTAGGAGGGGGCGTCTATGGCTACACCTTC
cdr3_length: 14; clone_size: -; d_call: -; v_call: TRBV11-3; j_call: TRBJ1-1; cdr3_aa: CASAKRGVNTEAFF; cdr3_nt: TGTGCCAGCGCAAAGAGGGGGGTGAACACTGAAGCTTTCTTT
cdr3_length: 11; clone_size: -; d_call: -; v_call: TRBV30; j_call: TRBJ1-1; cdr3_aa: CAWKKDTEAFF; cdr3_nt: TGTGCCTGGAAAAAGGACACTGAAGCTTTCTTT
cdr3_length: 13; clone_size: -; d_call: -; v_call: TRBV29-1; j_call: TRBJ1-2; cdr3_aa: CSVVPGLGYGYTF; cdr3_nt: TGCAGCGTTGTTCCCGGACTGGGCTATGGCTACACCTTC
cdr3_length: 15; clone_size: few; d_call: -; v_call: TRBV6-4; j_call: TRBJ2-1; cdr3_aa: CASSGGPWNYNEQFF; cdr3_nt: TGTGCCAGCAGTGGGGGACCCTGGAACTACAATGAGCAGTTCTTC
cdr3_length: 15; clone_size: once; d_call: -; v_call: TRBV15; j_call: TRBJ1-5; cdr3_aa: CATSRDSTGNQPQHF; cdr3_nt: TGTGCCACCAGCAGAGATTCCACAGGGAATCAGCCCCAGCATTTT
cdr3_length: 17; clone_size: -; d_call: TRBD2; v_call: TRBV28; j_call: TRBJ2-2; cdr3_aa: CASSLWGLAGGPGELFF; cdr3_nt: TGTGCCAGCAGTTTATGGGGACTAGCGGGAGGTCCCGGGGAGCTGTTTTTT
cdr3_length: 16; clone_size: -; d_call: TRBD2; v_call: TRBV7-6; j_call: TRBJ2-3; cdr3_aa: CASSRFSGMRTDTQYF; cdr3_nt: TGTGCCAGCAGCCGTTTTAGCGGGATGAGGACAGATACGCAGTATTTT
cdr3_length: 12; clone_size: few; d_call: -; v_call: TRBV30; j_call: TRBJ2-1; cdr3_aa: CAGGGRNNEQFF; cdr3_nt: TGTGCCGGTGGGGGTCGCAACAATGAGCAGTTCTTC
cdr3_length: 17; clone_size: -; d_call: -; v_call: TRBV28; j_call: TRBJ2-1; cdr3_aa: CASSFPTTGNSYNEQFF; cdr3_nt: TGTGCCAGCAGTTTCCCTACAACAGGGAACTCTTACAATGAGCAGTTCTTC
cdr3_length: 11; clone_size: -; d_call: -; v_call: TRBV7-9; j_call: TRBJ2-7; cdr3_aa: CASSGLYEQYF; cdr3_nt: TGTGCCAGCAGCGGGTTATACGAGCAGTACTTC
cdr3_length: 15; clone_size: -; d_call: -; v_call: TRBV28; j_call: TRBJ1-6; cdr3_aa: CASSLGLTTGNPLHF; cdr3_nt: TGTGCCAGCAGTTTAGGGTTGACTACCGGTAATCCCCTCCACTTT
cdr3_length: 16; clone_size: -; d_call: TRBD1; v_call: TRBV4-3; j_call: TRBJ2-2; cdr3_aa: CASSQDRTGWAGELFF; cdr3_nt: TGCGCCAGCAGCCAAGATCGGACAGGGTGGGCCGGGGAGCTGTTTTTT
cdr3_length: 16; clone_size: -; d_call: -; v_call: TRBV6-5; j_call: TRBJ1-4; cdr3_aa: CASSYSGRLLNEKLFF; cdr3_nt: TGTGCCAGCAGTTACTCGGGCAGGTTGCTTAATGAAAAACTGTTTTTT
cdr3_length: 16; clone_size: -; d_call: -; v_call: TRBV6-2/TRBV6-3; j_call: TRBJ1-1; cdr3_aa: CASSYSIAGKNTEAFF; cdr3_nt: TGTGCCAGCAGTTACTCTATTGCCGGGAAGAACACTGAAGCTTTCTTT